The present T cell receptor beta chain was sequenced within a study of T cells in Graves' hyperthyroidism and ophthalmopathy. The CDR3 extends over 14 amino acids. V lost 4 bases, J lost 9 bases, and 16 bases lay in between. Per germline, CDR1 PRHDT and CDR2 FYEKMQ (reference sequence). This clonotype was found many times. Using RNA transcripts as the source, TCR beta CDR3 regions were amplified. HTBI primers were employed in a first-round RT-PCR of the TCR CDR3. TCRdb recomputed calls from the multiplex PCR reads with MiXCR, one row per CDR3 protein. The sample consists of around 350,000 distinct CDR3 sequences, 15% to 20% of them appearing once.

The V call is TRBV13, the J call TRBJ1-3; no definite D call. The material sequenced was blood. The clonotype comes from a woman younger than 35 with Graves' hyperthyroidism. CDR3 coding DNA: TGTGCCAGCAGCTCGGACGCCTGGAGTGGCACCATATATTTT. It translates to CASSSDAWSGTIYF.